This TCR beta chain was profiled in a study of OX40 agonist ivuxolimab in advanced cancers. Study observations and caveats: Some nonresponders likewise displayed low normalized T-cell clonal expansion.

The germline CDR1 and CDR2 sequences are LGHNA and YNFKEQ. V was clipped by 4 bases and J by 0 bases, with 16 bases between them. CDR3 length: 18 amino acids. Assay used: immunoSEQ multiplex PCR; TCRdb lists only in-frame clones, some missing. The sample yields roughly 20,000 clones, approximately 72% seen once. A word on this clone: Antigen unknown. This likely came from a read error, as a far larger clone is one base away.

The receptor comes from an adult with an advanced solid tumor such as melanoma, head and neck, liver or kidney cancer. Here the sequenced sample was CD4+ or CD8+ T cells sorted from blood, taken in a trial of the OX40 agonist ivuxolimab. The J gene is TRBJ1-6, the V gene TRBV4-2, with D possibly being TRBD1 (6 bases). This chain's CDR3 is CASSPRQVLSSYNSPLHF. CDR3 DNA sequence: TGTGCCAGCAGCCCGAGACAGGTTCTGAGCTCCTATAATTCACCCCTCCACTTT.